The rows below give T cell receptor beta chains drawn from one sample of a study of T cell responses to AZD1222 COVID-19 vaccine. Only in-frame clones appear in the TCRdb table, and some are missing; sequencing was by immunoSEQ multiplex PCR. The repertoire holds tens of thousands of clones, with more than 75% as singletons. Source: peripheral blood, taken on day 0 of MenACWY control vaccination. The source of these receptors is an adult in good health. CDR3s include the opening cysteine and the closing phenylalanine or tryptophan. Fields, in order: D gene, clone size, V gene, J gene, CDR3 DNA, CDR3 protein. The D gene is left open where the match is weak. Rows give clone size only sometimes, using once, few, many, or a class for an expanded clone.

>.|.|TRBV6-5|TRBJ2-7
TGTGCCAGCAGACAGGGACGACGATCCTACGAGCAGTACTTC
CASRQGRRSYEQYF
>TRBD2|.|TRBV24-1|TRBJ2-1
TGTGCCACCAGTACTAGCGGGATATTGGATGAGCAGTTCTTC
CATSTSGILDEQFF
>.|.|TRBV18|TRBJ1-3
TGTGCCAGCTCACCGACCTGGGGGGACTCTGGAAACACCATATATTTT
CASSPTWGDSGNTIYF
>.|once|TRBV2|TRBJ2-7
TGTGCCAGCAGTGCCAAATCCTACGAGCAGTACTTC
CASSAKSYEQYF
>TRBD2|.|TRBV5-4|TRBJ2-2
TGTGCCAGCAGCCCGGGGACTAGCGGGAGATTAACCGGGGAGCTGTTTTTT
CASSPGTSGRLTGELFF
>TRBD2|.|TRBV10-3|TRBJ2-5
TGTGCCATCAGAGCGGGAGGAGGAGAGACCCAGTACTTC
CAIRAGGGETQYF
>TRBD1|.|TRBV7-2|TRBJ2-7
TGTGCCAGCAGCTTCACCGGTGGGACAGTCTTGACCGAGCAGTACTTC
CASSFTGGTVLTEQYF
>TRBD1|.|TRBV5-1|TRBJ2-7
TGCGCCAGCCGTAAACCGACAGGGGGCTACGAGCAGTACTTC
CASRKPTGGYEQYF
>.|once|TRBV6-5|TRBJ1-4
TGTGCCAGCAGTTACCTCGGACAGAATGAAAAACTGTTTTTT
CASSYLGQNEKLFF
>.|.|TRBV27|TRBJ1-1
TGTGCCAGCCATAGGGGCACTGAAGCTTTCTTT
CASHRGTEAFF
>TRBD1|many|TRBV28|TRBJ1-2
TGTGCCAGCAGTACATACCACAGGGGGCAGAGTGGCTACACCTTC
CASSTYHRGQSGYTF
>.|.|TRBV18|TRBJ2-7
TGTGCCAGCTCTCGAGGGGGTTACGAGCAGTACTTC
CASSRGGYEQYF